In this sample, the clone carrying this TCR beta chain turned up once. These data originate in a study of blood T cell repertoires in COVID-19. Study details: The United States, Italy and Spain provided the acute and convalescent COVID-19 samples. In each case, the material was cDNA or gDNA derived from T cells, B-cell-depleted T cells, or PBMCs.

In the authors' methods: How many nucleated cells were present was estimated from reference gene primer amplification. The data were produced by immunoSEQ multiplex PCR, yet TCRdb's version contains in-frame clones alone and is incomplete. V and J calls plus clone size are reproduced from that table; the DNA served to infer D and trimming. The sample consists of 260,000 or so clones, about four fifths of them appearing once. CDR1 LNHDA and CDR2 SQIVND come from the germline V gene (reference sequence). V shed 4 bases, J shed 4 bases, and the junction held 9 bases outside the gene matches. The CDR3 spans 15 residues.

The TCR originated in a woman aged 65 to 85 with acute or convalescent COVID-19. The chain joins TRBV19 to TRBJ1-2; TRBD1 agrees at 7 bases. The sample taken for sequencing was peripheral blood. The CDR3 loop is CASSRSGTAPYGYTF. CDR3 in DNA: TGTGCCAGTAGTAGGTCAGGGACAGCCCCCTATGGCTACACCTTC. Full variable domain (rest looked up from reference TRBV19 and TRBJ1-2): DGGITQSPKYLFRKEGQNVTLSCEQNLNHDAMYWYRQDPGQGLRLIYYSQIVNDFQKGDIAEGYSVSREKKESFPLTVTSAQKNPTAFYLCASSRSGTAPYGYTFGSGTRLTVV.